A selection of T cell receptor beta chains follows, all from one sample in a study of identical twins. TCRdb recomputed calls from the 5' RACE reads with MiXCR, one row per CDR3 protein. The sample has approximately 590,000 distinct CDR3 sequences, 9.6% seen once. This same sample was also taken into another study, of yellow fever vaccine responses in identical twins.

Sequenced input: PBMCs. The receptor source for this set is a woman aged 18-29 years in good health. Both conserved end residues are part of each CDR3. Fields, in order: J gene, V gene, D gene, clone size, CDR3 DNA, CDR3 protein. The D gene is left open where the match is weak. A clone size is listed for some rows: how often the clone was seen (once, few, many), or a class if it is expanded.

TRBJ2-1,TRBV20-1,-,few,TGCAGTGTGTTTAAGGCTAGATGGAATGAGCAGTTCTTC,CSVFKARWNEQFF
TRBJ2-1,TRBV30,-,-,TGTGCCGGGATGGGCTATTCCTACGGTGAGCAGTTCTTC,CAGMGYSYGEQFF
TRBJ2-7,TRBV7-2,-,-,TGTGCCAGCAGCTTACCCCCAAAGGACGAGCAGTACTTC,CASSLPPKDEQYF
TRBJ2-3,TRBV28,TRBD1,-,TGTGCCAGCAGAAAAGGGACAGGGCGCACAGATACGCAGTATTTT,CASRKGTGRTDTQYF
TRBJ2-5,TRBV6-5,TRBD2,few,TGTGCCACGAGGGGAACTAGCGGCCCACAGTACTTC,CATRGTSGPQYF
TRBJ2-7,TRBV20-1,TRBD2,many,TGCAGTGCTAGGGGGGGGGACGGAACCTACGAGCAGTACTTC,CSARGGDGTYEQYF
TRBJ1-1,TRBV5-6,-,few,TGTGCCAGCAGCACGGGACGGGCGAACACTGAAGCTTTCTTT,CASSTGRANTEAFF
TRBJ2-3,TRBV20-1,TRBD2,few,TGCAGTCCTCTAGCGGGGGGCACAGATACGCAGTATTTT,CSPLAGGTDTQYF
TRBJ2-1,TRBV20-1,TRBD2,many,TGCAGTGCCTGGACTAGCGGCGCCCGGAGATACAATGAGCAGTTCTTC,CSAWTSGARRYNEQFF
TRBJ2-7,TRBV28,-,-,TGTGCCAGCAGTAACGCTCCCGACACGCCTTTAAGCTCCTACGAGCAGTACTTC,CASSNAPDTPLSSYEQYF
TRBJ2-2,TRBV5-1,TRBD2,few,TGCGCCAGCAGCTTGGCCCTAGCGGGGATGAACACCGGGGAGCTGTTTTTT,CASSLALAGMNTGELFF
TRBJ2-7,TRBV14,-,once,TGTGCCAGCAGCCAAGTTGGAAGGGTTTCGGGTGAGCAGTACTTC,CASSQVGRVSGEQYF
TRBJ2-5,TRBV5-1,TRBD2,-,TGCGCCAGCAGTATCAGCGGGGGGGCCTCAGAGACCCAGTACTTC,CASSISGGASETQYF
TRBJ1-3,TRBV7-2,-,many,TGTGCCAGCAGCTTAGCCCCAGGCTCTGGAAACACCATATATTTT,CASSLAPGSGNTIYF
TRBJ2-1,TRBV6-1,TRBD2,-,TGTGCCAGCAGCGGGGAGGGCGGTCTAGGAAATGAGCAGTTCTTC,CASSGEGGLGNEQFF
TRBJ2-1,TRBV20-1,-,-,TGCAGTGCTAGAATGGCGGGGGCCCTCCTTATGTTCTTC,CSARMAGALLMFF
TRBJ1-1,TRBV12-3/TRBV12-4,-,many,TGTGCCAGCAGTCCCCGACAGAGAGTGAACACTGAAGCTTTCTTT,CASSPRQRVNTEAFF
TRBJ2-1,TRBV6-2/TRBV6-3,-,once,TGTGCCAGCAGTTACTCAATCGGGGCAGGGAGAAATGAGCAGTTCTTC,CASSYSIGAGRNEQFF
TRBJ2-1,TRBV24-1,-,-,TGTGCCACCAGTGATTCCGGAGCCTACAATGAGCAGTTCTTC,CATSDSGAYNEQFF
TRBJ1-1,TRBV20-1,TRBD1,few,TGCAGTGCTCCCGGGACAGGGGGCACTGAAGCTTTCTTT,CSAPGTGGTEAFF